The T cell receptor beta chain under discussion was sequenced for a study of blood T cell repertoires in COVID-19. Across the whole study: From the United States, Italy and Spain came samples of acute and convalescent COVID-19. Sample material is recorded as cDNA or gDNA derived from T cells, B-cell-depleted T cells, or PBMCs.

The ends were cut back, 3 bases at V and 0 bases at J, with 5 bases in the middle. The CDR3 length is 13 residues. Germline CDR1 reads LNHDA; CDR2 reads SQIVND (reference sequence). In the original analysis: Counts of nucleated cells, estimated from reference gene primer amplification, were obtained. The data were produced by immunoSEQ multiplex PCR, yet TCRdb's version contains in-frame clones alone and is incomplete. That table is the source of V, J and clone size, and D and trimming were worked out from the DNA. The data show 100,000 to 110,000 clones, more than 65% seen once. Sequencing was carried out using peripheral blood. The chain uses TRBV19 and TRBJ1-1; no clear D. This receptor was taken from a woman in her seventies with acute or convalescent COVID-19. The CDR3 loop is CASSITLNTEAFF. DNA of the CDR3: TGTGCCAGTAGTATCACATTGAACACTGAAGCTTTCTTT. The full variable domain, rest sourced from reference TRBV19 and TRBJ1-1, is DGGITQSPKYLFRKEGQNVTLSCEQNLNHDAMYWYRQDPGQGLRLIYYSQIVNDFQKGDIAEGYSVSREKKESFPLTVTSAQKNPTAFYLCASSITLNTEAFFGQGTRLTVV.